This TCR beta chain was sequenced for a study of blood T cell repertoires in COVID-19. This clone has only one observation. Repertoires were generated with immunoSEQ multiplex PCR, while TCRdb's copy carries only in-frame clones and drops some. The sample shows more than 85,000 clones, around nine tenths of them seen only once. CDR3 length: 16 residues. The rearrangement links TRBV21-1 to TRBJ2-7; the D call in the table, TRBD1, was not verified against the DNA. TRBV21-1 is a known pseudogene. The clonotype comes from an older man with acute or convalescent COVID-19. Input material: peripheral blood. The CDR3 here is CASSKAGRDNPYEQYF. DNA of the CDR3: TGTGCCAGCAGCAAAGCAGGCCGGGACAACCCCTACGAGCAGTACTTC.